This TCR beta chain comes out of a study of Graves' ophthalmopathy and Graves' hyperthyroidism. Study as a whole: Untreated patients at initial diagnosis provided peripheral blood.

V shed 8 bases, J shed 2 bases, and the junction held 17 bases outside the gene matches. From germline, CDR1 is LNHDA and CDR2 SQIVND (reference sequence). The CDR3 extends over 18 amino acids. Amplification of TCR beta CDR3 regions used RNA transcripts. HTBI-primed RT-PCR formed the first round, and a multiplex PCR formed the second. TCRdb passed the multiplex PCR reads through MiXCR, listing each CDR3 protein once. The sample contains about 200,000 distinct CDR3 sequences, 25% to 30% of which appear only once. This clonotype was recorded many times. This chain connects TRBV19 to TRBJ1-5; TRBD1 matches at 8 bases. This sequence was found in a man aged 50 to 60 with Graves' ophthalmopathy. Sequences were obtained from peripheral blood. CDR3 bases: TGTGCCAGTGTCGGACAGGGAAGAAGTTTAGGCGGCAATCAGCCCCAGCATTTT. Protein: CASVGQGRSLGGNQPQHF.